This T cell receptor beta chain was obtained from a study of blood T cell repertoires in COVID-19. At the level of the study: T cells, B-cell-depleted T cells, or PBMCs provided the cDNA or gDNA that served as material.

Germline V gene data show CDR1 as MNHEY and CDR2 as SVGAGI. This CDR3 comprises 12 residues. The V end was cut by 4 bases, the J end by 7 bases, with 10 bases between. Repertoires were generated with immunoSEQ multiplex PCR, while TCRdb's copy carries only in-frame clones and drops some. The data contain 25,000 to 30,000 clones, roughly nine tenths of them seen just once; the ten biggest clones take up around 48%. This sequence originates from a human donor with acute or convalescent COVID-19. The donor label of this sample is uncertain. The chain joins TRBV6-5 to TRBJ1-2; D gene ambiguous. The material sequenced was peripheral blood. CDR3 sequence: CASSLESGGYTF. In DNA, the CDR3 is TGTGCCAGCAGTTTGGAATCGGGTGGCTACACCTTC.